This passage covers 27 T cell receptor beta chains from one sample sequenced in a study of cytomegalovirus exposure and HLA in healthy donors. The PCR had 60 Vbeta and 13 Jbeta primers. TCRdb's copy holds only in-frame clones and misses some; the assay was immunoSEQ multiplex PCR. The table shows around 30,000 clones, with about 86% occurring only once. Material: PBMCs. Source of these receptors: a boy aged 10-17 years in good health and CMV-seronegative.

This chain joins TRBV29-1 and TRBJ1-1; TRBD1 matches 8 bases. After removal of 7 bases from V and 6 bases from J, the junction contained 4 bases not matched to a gene. The CDR3 totals 11 residues. CDR1 and CDR2 from the germline V gene are SQVTM and ANQGSEA. This CDR3 is CSDLQGAEAFF. CDR3 coding DNA: TGCAGCGACCTACAGGGGGCTGAAGCTTTCTTT.

The gene calls are TRBV19 and TRBJ2-1, with a weak D call TRBD1 (6 bases). Germline V gene lookup returns CDR1 LNHDA and CDR2 SQIVND (reference sequence). The CDR3 contains 14 residues. Between the trimmed V and J ends, which lost 3 bases and 4 bases, there was a span of 10 bases. CDR3 sequence: CASSMDRQYNEQFF. The CDR3 bases are TGTGCCAGTAGTATGGACAGACAGTACAATGAGCAGTTCTTC.

V gene TRBV11-2 combines with J gene TRBJ2-3; TRBD1 agrees at 7 bases. The CDR3 is 14 amino acids. CDR1 is SGHAT and CDR2 is FQNNGV in the germline V gene. The V and J ends lost 4 bases and 4 bases, in that order; junction bases with no gene match: 5. The CDR3 DNA sequence: TGTGCCAGCAGCTCCAGACAGGGCGCAGATACGCAGTATTTT. Translated: CASSSRQGADTQYF.

J is TRBJ2-7 and V is TRBV14; 10 positions match TRBD1. Germline trimming cut 1 base from V and 3 bases from J; bases unmatched to any gene: 3. Germline CDR1 reads SGHDN; CDR2 reads FVKESK. The CDR3 length is 15 residues. CDR3 in DNA: TGTGCCAGCAGCCAAGCCGGGACAGGGGTCTACGAGCAGTACTTC. Residues: CASSQAGTGVYEQYF. Filled out from reference TRBV14 and TRBJ2-7, the complete variable domain reads EAGVTQFPSHSVIEKGQTVTLRCDPISGHDNLYWYRRVMGKEIKFLLHFVKESKQDESGMPNNRFLAERTGGTYSTLKVQPAELEDSGVYFCASSQAGTGVYEQYFGPGTRLTVT.

The CDR3 nucleotides read TGCGCCAGCAGCCAACCCAGTGGCAGGGGGGCGAGGAATGAGCAGTTCTTC. Protein product: CASSQPSGRGARNEQFF. V usage is TRBV4-1 and J usage is TRBJ2-1, with a possible D match to TRBD1 (7 bases). V lost 2 bases, J lost 7 bases, and 21 bases lay in between. This CDR3 spans 17 amino acids. Germline V lookup: CDR1 MGHRA, CDR2 YSYEKL.

CDR3 nucleotides: TGTGCCAGCAGCTTGGGACTAGCGGGGGGGCAAGAGCAGTACTTC. It specifies CASSLGLAGGQEQYF. V is TRBV5-5 and J is TRBJ2-7; 14 bases line up with TRBD2. The CDR3 runs 15 residues. V shed 0 bases, J shed 7 bases, and the junction held 3 bases outside the gene matches. The germline V gene has CDR1 SGHKS and CDR2 YYEKEE (reference sequence).

This rearrangement joins TRBV18 to TRBJ2-7, with TRBD1 as a possible D gene (6 bases). Trimming removed 6 bases from V and 6 bases from J, with 15 bases in between. The CDR3 has 13 amino acids. Per the germline V gene, CDR1 is KGHSH and CDR2 is LQKENI. The DNA for the CDR3 is TGTGCCAGCTCGCCGGGCGACAGGTCCGAGCAGTACTTC. Residues: CASSPGDRSEQYF.

The chain carries TRBV7-2 and TRBJ2-6; D is ambiguous. In germline, CDR1 is SGHTA, CDR2 FQGNSA. CDR3 length: 15 amino acids. Trimming took 1 base from V and 0 from J, leaving 4 bases between them. The CDR3 sequence is CASSLVLSGANVLTF. In DNA form, the CDR3 reads TGTGCCAGCAGCTTAGTCCTCTCTGGGGCCAACGTCCTGACTTTC.

This clone was observed a few times. J is TRBJ1-4 and V is TRBV6-1; 8 bases align to TRBD1. Germline V gene sequence: CDR1 MNHNS, CDR2 SASEGT. The CDR3 is made up of 15 amino acids. V was pared by 4 bases and J by 4 bases, with 5 bases of the junction left unmatched. The CDR3 is CASSGTGGLNEKLFF. CDR3 nucleotides: TGTGCCAGCAGTGGAACAGGGGGGCTTAATGAAAAACTGTTTTTT.

The V gene is TRBV5-5, the J gene TRBJ1-2, with D uncertain. Trimming cost V 4 bases and J 6 bases, with 13 bases left between them. CDR1 is SGHKS, CDR2 YYEKEE, per germline (reference sequence). The CDR3 consists of 13 residues. This chain's CDR3 is CASSATGTHGYTF. Here the CDR3 DNA reads TGTGCCAGCAGCGCGACGGGAACTCATGGCTACACCTTC.

The chain carries TRBV15 and TRBJ1-1, with TRBD1 as a possible D gene (5 bases). Germline V gene sequence: CDR1 LNHNV, CDR2 YYDKDF (reference sequence). The CDR3 runs to 14 residues. The ends were cut back, 1 base at V and 4 bases at J, with 10 bases in the middle. The CDR3 DNA is TGTGCCACCAGCAGAGGGGGCCTGGGCACTGAAGCTTTCTTT. Protein: CATSRGGLGTEAFF.

This chain uses TRBV18 with TRBJ1-5; 7 positions match TRBD1. The CDR3 contains 16 residues. The junction had 5 bases not matched to a gene; V was cut back by 1 base and J by 2 bases. Germline V gene sequence: CDR1 KGHSH, CDR2 LQKENI. CDR3: CASSPRQGEGNQPQHF. The CDR3 DNA sequence: TGTGCCAGCTCACCACGACAGGGAGAGGGCAATCAGCCCCAGCATTTT.

The chain joins TRBV25-1 to TRBJ1-2; TRBD1 matches at 9 bases. CDR3 length: 15 residues. J gave up 2 bases and V 3 bases, and 4 bases lay outside the gene matches. The V gene's germline CDR1 is MGHDK and CDR2 SYGVNS. The CDR3 DNA reads as TGTGCCAGCAGTGAGTACGGGACAGGGAACTATGGCTACACCTTC. It specifies CASSEYGTGNYGYTF.

The V and J genes are TRBV7-2 and TRBJ2-5, with D maybe TRBD1 (5 bases). Trimming shortened V by 3 bases and J by 5 bases, and 22 bases separated the two germline ends. The CDR3 extends over 17 amino acids. Per the germline V gene, CDR1 is SGHTA and CDR2 is FQGNSA. CDR3 coding DNA: TGTGCCAGCAGCTTTTCCTTAGACAGCTTAATCGGGGAGACCCAGTACTTC. The encoded protein is CASSFSLDSLIGETQYF.

As to this clone: At one end, the junction sequence differs from germline, possibly due to a read error. This chain joins TRBV11-2 and TRBJ1-2; 8 positions match TRBD1. The CDR3 runs to 16 residues. CDR1 and CDR2 (germline): SGHAT, FQNNGV. The CDR3 protein is CASSLEPRTGRDGYTF. The CDR3, as DNA: TGTGCCAGCAGCCTAGAGCCCCGGACAGGGCGAGATGGCTACACCTTC.

This clone was seen only a few times. V usage is TRBV5-1 and J usage is TRBJ1-4, with 7 bases aligning to TRBD1. Looked up from germline, CDR1 is SGHRS and CDR2 is YFSETQ. J lost 6 bases, V lost 3 bases, and 5 bases had no gene match. The CDR3 is made up of 14 amino acids. The CDR3 is CASSSGTAHEKLFF. DNA of the CDR3: TGCGCCAGCAGCTCCGGGACAGCCCATGAAAAACTGTTTTTT.

CDR3 DNA sequence: TGTGCCAGCAGCATGCCTCCGGGTGCGGGGATCCAACGCGAGCAGTACTTC. It yields the protein CASSMPPGAGIQREQYF. The J gene is TRBJ2-7, the V gene TRBV11-2; tentative D call: TRBD2 (6 bases). Trimming cost V 5 bases and J 6 bases, with 26 bases left between them. The germline gives CDR1 SGHAT, CDR2 FQNNGV. There are 17 residues in the CDR3.

Here the CDR3 DNA reads TGTGCTAGTGGGCTGGGCAGGACAAATGAAAAACTGTTTTTT. It yields the protein CASGLGRTNEKLFF. This chain uses TRBV12-5 with TRBJ1-4; maybe TRBD1 (5 bases). Germline assignment: CDR1 LGHNT and CDR2 FRNRAP. CDR3 size: 14 residues. V lost 6 bases and J lost 5, with 13 bases in between. Full variable domain (outside the CDR3, taken from reference TRBV12-5 and TRBJ1-4): DARVTQTPRHKVTEMGQEVTMRCQPILGHNTVFWYRQTMMQGLELLAYFRNRAPLDDSGMPKDRFSAEMPDATLATLKIQPSEPRDSAVYFCASGLGRTNEKLFFGSGTQLSVL.

This chain connects TRBV7-9 to TRBJ1-1, with unresolved D. Deletions cut 5 bases from V and 4 bases from J, with 8 bases between. The CDR3 is 12 amino acids. From germline, CDR1 is SEHNR and CDR2 FQNEAQ (reference sequence). In DNA form, the CDR3 reads TGTGCCAGCAGCCTGGTCAGCACTGAAGCTTTCTTT. It encodes CASSLVSTEAFF.

The chain combines TRBV7-9 with TRBJ1-4, with D possibly TRBD1 on 5 matching bases. Germline CDR1 and CDR2: SEHNR and FQNEAQ (reference sequence). The CDR3 extends over 15 amino acids. V lost 5 bases and J lost 1, with 11 bases in between. CDR3 residues: CASSTSGRTNEKLFF. CDR3 nucleotide sequence: TGTGCCAGCAGCACCTCAGGGCGAACTAATGAAAAACTGTTTTTT.

The chain carries TRBV27 and TRBJ2-2, with D perhaps TRBD1 (5 bases). The CDR3 is 12 residues long. Germline lookup yields CDR1 MNHEY and CDR2 SMNVEV (reference sequence). V shed 5 bases and J shed 9 bases, with 10 bases lying between them. The CDR3 sequence: CASSNPGRELFF. The CDR3 DNA is TGTGCCAGCAGTAACCCAGGGCGGGAGCTGTTTTTT.

The V call is TRBV7-9, the J call TRBJ2-7; 10 nucleotides align to TRBD2. V trimming: 1 base; J trimming: 5 bases; junction bases outside the gene matches: 5. The CDR3 covers 15 residues. CDR1 and CDR2 (germline): SEHNR, FQNEAQ (reference sequence). CDR3 in DNA: TGTGCCAGCAGCTTAGTCGGACTAGCGGTCCACGAGCAGTACTTC. Its protein is CASSLVGLAVHEQYF.

This chain connects TRBV5-1 to TRBJ2-5; 9 bases agree with TRBD1. Per germline, CDR1 SGHRS and CDR2 YFSETQ. This CDR3 is built from 14 residues. The J segment lost 5 bases and the V segment lost 2 bases, leaving 4 bases of the junction unmatched. The CDR3 DNA sequence: TGCGCCAGCAGCTTCCGACAGGGGGGGGAGACCCAGTACTTC. Protein: CASSFRQGGETQYF. Variable domain in full (rest from reference TRBV5-1 and TRBJ2-5): KAGVTQTPRYLIKTRGQQVTLSCSPISGHRSVSWYQQTPGQGLQFLFEYFSETQRNKGNFPGRFSGRQFSNSRSEMNVSTLELGDSALYLCASSFRQGGETQYFGPGTRLLVL.

The CDR3 nucleotides are TGTGCCATCAGGGGTGGGCTTCCCATGAACACTGAAGCTTTCTTT. Amino acids: CAIRGGLPMNTEAFF. This chain links TRBV10-3 with TRBJ1-1; D unresolved. The germline V gene has CDR1 ENHRY and CDR2 SYGVKD. V lost 6 bases and J 0 bases, leaving 14 bases between the germline ends. The CDR3 has 15 residues.

The chain carries TRBV4-1 and TRBJ1-2, with 9 positions matching TRBD1. V lost 3 bases to trimming and J lost 8 bases; unmatched junction nucleotides: 10. Germline CDR1 reads MGHRA; CDR2 reads YSYEKL. The length of the CDR3 is 15 residues. The chain's CDR3 is CASSQGKQGAWGYTF. The CDR3 DNA is TGCGCCAGCAGCCAGGGGAAACAGGGGGCGTGGGGCTACACCTTC.

The chain links TRBV13 to TRBJ2-7; weak D call: TRBD1 (5 bases). V was shortened by 5 bases and J by 2 bases, with 13 bases between the two germline ends. The germline gives CDR1 PRHDT, CDR2 FYEKMQ (reference sequence). This CDR3 spans 14 amino acids. CDR3 protein: CASSLERGTYEQYF. As DNA, the CDR3 is TGTGCCAGCAGCCTAGAAAGGGGAACCTACGAGCAGTACTTC.

The CDR3 DNA reads as TGTGCCAGCAGTTTGGCGGGACGTTACAATGAGCAGTTCTTC. Its translation is CASSLAGRYNEQFF. V and J are TRBV28 and TRBJ2-1; tentatively, D is TRBD2 (6 bases). Trimming shortened V by 3 bases and J by 4 bases, and 10 bases separated the two germline ends. CDR3 length: 14 residues. Germline values: CDR1 MDHEN, CDR2 SYDVKM.